The 24 T cell receptor beta chains in this list originate from one sample, sequenced in a study of T cells after yellow fever vaccination. Each CDR3 protein is one row after TCRdb ran MiXCR on the 5' RACE reads. Of over 20,000 distinct CDR3 sequences listed, 4.5% to 6% are singletons. Sequencing used PBMCs, either bulk or a sorted T-cell subset (CD4+, CD8+, memory, or dextramer-sorted; not recorded which), obtained 15 days after the yellow fever booster vaccination. All receptors derive from a man aged 25-40 years who received the YFV17D yellow fever vaccine.

This clonotype has a count of ten or more. This rearrangement joins TRBV3-1 to TRBJ2-5, with 9 bases lining up with TRBD2. V dropped 1 base and J dropped 0; count of bases not matched to a gene: 6. The CDR3 has 17 amino acids. Germline V gives CDR1 LGHDT, CDR2 YNNKEL (reference sequence). In DNA form, the CDR3 reads TGTGCCAGCAGCCAAGGTACGGCGGGAGGGCACCAAGAGACCCAGTACTTC. Translated, it gives CASSQGTAGGHQETQYF.

This clonotype was seen repeatedly, ten times or more. J is TRBJ2-7 and V is TRBV4-2; TRBD2 matches at 9 bases. CDR1 is LGHNA and CDR2 is YNFKEQ in the germline V gene. J gave up 4 bases and V 1 base, and 8 bases lay outside the gene matches. The CDR3 spans 16 residues. In nucleotides, the CDR3 is TGTGCCAGCAGCCAAGGGGGGGGACTAGCTTCGTACGAGCAGTACTTC. Amino acids: CASSQGGGLASYEQYF.

This clonotype has a count of ten or more. This chain joins TRBV20-1 and TRBJ2-7; D remains unclear. Trimming took 5 bases from V and 3 from J, leaving 14 bases between them. The CDR3 length is 13 residues. Germline-derived CDR1 and CDR2 are DFQATT and SNEGSKA (reference sequence). DNA of the CDR3: TGCAGTGCTCAACTCCTACGAAGCTACGAGCAGTACTTC. The encoded protein is CSAQLLRSYEQYF.

By share, this clonotype counts as medium-sized. This rearrangement joins TRBV20-1 to TRBJ1-2; D gene ambiguous. The V end lost 1 base, the J end lost 3 bases, and 9 bases lay between the germline ends. Germline V gives CDR1 DFQATT, CDR2 SNEGSKA (reference sequence). The CDR3 is 13 residues long. CDR3 coding DNA: TGCAGTGCTAGAGTTGAAGCTGACTATGGCTACACCTTC. This encodes CSARVEADYGYTF.

This clonotype was recorded many times. The chain carries TRBV6-4 and TRBJ2-1; TRBD1 matches 11 bases. Germline trimming cut 4 bases from V and 6 bases from J; bases unmatched to any gene: 8. The CDR3 is made up of 16 amino acids. Germline V CDR1 and CDR2: MRHNA, SNTAGT. The CDR3 bases are TGTGCCAGCAGTGCGTCCTCCGGGACAGGGGGCAATGAGCAGTTCTTC. Its translation: CASSASSGTGGNEQFF.

This clonotype is categorized as medium-sized. The chain couples TRBV25-1 to TRBJ2-7; TRBD2 agrees at 9 bases. The CDR3 has 15 amino acids. Trimming at V came to 5 bases and at J to 6 bases, leaving 11 bases not matched to a gene. The germline V gene encodes CDR1 MGHDK and CDR2 SYGVNS. CDR3 coding DNA: TGTGCCAGCAGTACCCTAGGGCGGGAGGGCCCCGAGCAGTACTTC. Translating gives CASSTLGREGPEQYF.

This clonotype was seen at least ten times. The chain couples TRBV11-2 to TRBJ2-7, with D unclear. Deletions cut 1 base from V and 3 bases from J, with 4 bases between. The CDR3 runs to 12 residues. Germline V lookup: CDR1 SGHAT, CDR2 FQNNGV. The CDR3, as DNA: TGTGCCAGCAGCTTAGCTGACTACGAGCAGTACTTC. As protein: CASSLADYEQYF.

By sample fraction, this clonotype is medium-sized. The CDR3 loop is CASSLKGQGLYNEQFF. DNA of the CDR3: TGTGCCAGCAGCCTAAAGGGACAGGGGCTCTACAATGAGCAGTTCTTC. The chain joins TRBV7-9 to TRBJ2-1; 10 nucleotides match TRBD1. Germline V lookup: CDR1 SEHNR, CDR2 FQNEAQ (reference sequence). V shed 5 bases, J shed 3 bases, and the junction held 7 bases outside the gene matches. The CDR3 is made up of 16 amino acids.

This clonotype was recorded at least ten times. The V and J genes are TRBV4-3 and TRBJ2-1; possibly TRBD2 for D (5 bases). The CDR3 loop spans 13 amino acids. CDR1 LGHNA and CDR2 YSLEER come from the germline V gene. V dropped 2 bases and J dropped 8 bases, with 10 bases sitting between them. The CDR3 region has the DNA TGCGCCAGCAGCCAACGACCGCGGGATGAGCAGTTCTTC. It codes for CASSQRPRDEQFF.

The CDR3 sequence is CSASPGPGQYF. CDR3 coding DNA: TGCAGTGCTAGTCCCGGGCCGGGGCAGTACTTC. The J gene is TRBJ2-7, the V gene TRBV20-1; D gene uncertain. Germline lookup yields CDR1 DFQATT and CDR2 SNEGSKA (reference sequence). The CDR3 length is 11 residues. The ends were cut back, 3 bases at V and 9 bases at J, with 12 bases in the middle.

This clonotype has at least ten counts. This sequence joins TRBV6-2 or TRBV6-3 and TRBJ1-5; D is unresolved. Germline V gives CDR1 MNHEY, CDR2 SVGEGT. There are 15 residues in the CDR3. The V gene lost 0 bases and the J gene lost 7 bases, with 13 bases spanning the gap. DNA of the CDR3: TGTGCCAGCAGTTACTCCGGAGGTGCGGGGCAGCCCCAGCATTTT. Translation gives CASSYSGGAGQPQHF.

This clonotype was seen ten or more times. The rearrangement links TRBV15 to TRBJ1-2; the D is unclear. There are 14 residues in the CDR3. The V end lost 5 bases, the J end lost 0 bases, and 10 bases lay between the germline ends. The V gene's germline CDR1 is LNHNV and CDR2 YYDKDF (reference sequence). For the CDR3, the DNA is TGTGCCACCAGCGAGGGAACCTCTAACTATGGCTACACCTTC. It specifies CATSEGTSNYGYTF.

The table lists this clonotype with many counts. The rearrangement joins TRBV9 to TRBJ2-7; the match to TRBD2 covers 8 bases. The J segment lost 5 bases and the V segment lost 0 bases, leaving 4 bases of the junction unmatched. The germline CDR1 and CDR2 sequences are SGDLS and YYNGEE. This CDR3 has 14 residues. This CDR3 reads CASSVGTSIHEQYF. CDR3 nucleotide sequence: TGTGCCAGCAGCGTAGGGACTAGCATCCACGAGCAGTACTTC.

This clonotype was seen at least ten times. The V gene is TRBV7-2, the J gene TRBJ2-5, with D possibly being TRBD1 (6 bases). Per germline, CDR1 SGHTA and CDR2 FQGNSA. This CDR3 has 14 residues. The V and J ends lost 2 bases and 5 bases respectively, with 12 bases between them. The CDR3 here is CASSLRRGSETQYF. The CDR3 DNA reads TGTGCCAGCAGCTTAAGAAGGGGGTCGGAGACCCAGTACTTC.

For this clonotype: This could be a read error, since a much larger clone is one nucleotide away. The V and J genes are TRBV1 and TRBJ2-5; the D segment call TRBD2 is taken from the table without a DNA check. TRBV1 is assigned pseudogene status. This CDR3 has 12 amino acids. The CDR3 bases are TGCACCAGCAGCCCGGCTAGTGAGACCCAGTACTTC. Protein product: CTSSPASETQYF.

In its sample, this clonotype was seen many times. The J gene is TRBJ1-2, the V gene TRBV6-5; D is unresolved. This CDR3 has 14 amino acids. Germline V gene sequence: CDR1 MNHEY, CDR2 SVGAGI. V lost 0 bases and J 1 base, leaving 6 bases between the germline ends. The CDR3 DNA is TGTGCCAGCAGTTACTCGAGTCTTAACTATGGCTACACCTTC. Its translation: CASSYSSLNYGYTF.

This clonotype appeared many times. This chain joins TRBV7-8 and TRBJ2-5; D might be TRBD1 (6 bases). The V end was cut by 0 bases, the J end by 4 bases, with 12 bases between. Germline CDR1 SGHVS, CDR2 FQNEAQ. This CDR3 is built from 15 residues. The CDR3 nucleotides are TGTGCCAGCAGCTTAGCTGGACAGCCGGCAGAGACCCAGTACTTC. Protein: CASSLAGQPAETQYF.

The J gene is TRBJ2-7, the V gene TRBV28; D is unresolved. V dropped 6 bases and J dropped 1 base, with 10 bases sitting between them. Germline V lookup: CDR1 MDHEN, CDR2 SYDVKM. The CDR3 extends over 13 amino acids. CDR3 DNA sequence: TGTGCCAGCAGAGTCCCAGATTCCTACGAGCAGTACTTC. Residues: CASRVPDSYEQYF. The full variable domain, with the rest looked up from reference TRBV28 and TRBJ2-7, is DVKVTQSSRYLVKRTGEKVFLECVQDMDHENMFWYRQDPGLGLRLIYFSYDVKMKEKGDIPEGYSVSREKKERFSLILESASTNQTSMYLCASRVPDSYEQYFGPGTRLTVT.

This clonotype occurred many times. The CDR3 DNA reads TGCGCCAGCAGCACTCGGACAGGGGACCCCTCCTACAATGAGCAGTTCTTC. Translated, it gives CASSTRTGDPSYNEQFF. This rearrangement joins TRBV4-3 to TRBJ2-1; TRBD1 agrees at 9 bases. The length of the CDR3 is 17 residues. The junction had 8 bases not matched to a gene; V was cut back by 5 bases and J by 0 bases. CDR1 and CDR2 (germline): LGHNA, YSLEER.

This clonotype was recorded many times. The chain employs TRBV20-1 and TRBJ2-4; perhaps TRBD2 as D (7 bases). Looked up from germline, CDR1 is DFQATT and CDR2 is SNEGSKA (reference sequence). V lost 3 bases and J 4 bases, leaving 31 bases between the germline ends. This CDR3 has 20 amino acids. The CDR3 loop reads CSASGLRGLTGEGVKNIQYF. CDR3 sequence (DNA): TGCAGTGCTAGTGGGCTGCGGGGTTTAACCGGGGAGGGGGTTAAAAACATTCAGTACTTC.

This clonotype was counted at least ten times. The V gene is TRBV9, the J gene TRBJ2-2, with D perhaps assigned TRBD1 or TRBD2 (5 bases each). The CDR3 totals 15 residues. Per germline, CDR1 SGDLS and CDR2 YYNGEE. V was cut by 3 bases and J by 4 bases, with 13 bases left in between. The CDR3 nucleotides read TGTGCCAGCAGCGGTCGGGACCACACCACCGGGGAGCTGTTTTTT. Its translation: CASSGRDHTTGELFF.

This clonotype has ten or more counts. CDR3 region: CSASQAGTITYNEQFF. The CDR3 region has the DNA TGCAGTGCTAGCCAGGCCGGGACTATAACCTACAATGAGCAGTTCTTC. The rearrangement links TRBV20-1 to TRBJ2-1; 7 positions agree with TRBD2. V lost 3 bases to trimming and J lost 2 bases; unmatched junction nucleotides: 10. CDR3 length equals 16 residues. CDR1 DFQATT and CDR2 SNEGSKA come from the germline V gene (reference sequence).

This clonotype appeared many times. The chain is built from TRBV3-1 and TRBJ1-2; maybe TRBD1 (6 bases). The CDR3 sequence is 13 residues long. The germline V gene has CDR1 LGHDT and CDR2 YNNKEL (reference sequence). The ends were cut back, 3 bases at V and 2 bases at J, with 7 bases in the middle. The CDR3 is CASSQGHNYGYTF. The CDR3, as DNA: TGTGCCAGCAGCCAGGGACACAACTATGGCTACACCTTC.

V and J are TRBV5-1 and TRBJ2-3, with 13 bases that match TRBD2. With 2 bases clipped from V and 4 bases from J, the junction kept 7 bases outside the gene matches. Germline-derived CDR1 and CDR2 are SGHRS and YFSETQ. This CDR3 region has 17 residues. Written as DNA, the CDR3 is TGCGCCAGCAGCTTAGGACTAGCGGGAGTGTTTTCAGATACGCAGTATTTT. Encoded protein: CASSLGLAGVFSDTQYF.